A selection of T cell receptor beta chains follows, all from one sample in a study of CD8 T cells in ankylosing spondylitis. MiXCR, run by TCRdb on the 5' RACE reads, gives a single entry per CDR3 protein. In the table there are about 440,000 distinct CDR3 sequences, 15% to 20% of which are singletons. The sequencing sample was made of blood, either unsorted or a sorted T cell fraction (not recorded which). These receptors all stem from a male donor with ankylosing spondylitis. CDR3s include the opening cysteine and the closing phenylalanine or tryptophan. A D gene is named only where the DNA matches it firmly. Rows may omit the clone size; those that give it use once, few, many or a size class.

clone_size	d_call	v_call	j_call	cdr3_aa	cdr3_nt
many	TRBD2	TRBV7-3	TRBJ2-1	CASSTLAGVYNEQFF	TGTGCCAGCAGCACATTAGCGGGAGTCTACAATGAGCAGTTCTTC
NA	NA	TRBV7-3	TRBJ2-1	CASSPYTSLNGFFNEQFF	TGTGCCAGCAGCCCGTATACTTCACTAAACGGGTTTTTCAATGAGCAGTTCTTC
few	NA	TRBV7-2	TRBJ2-7	CASSLGLDVFYEQYF	TGTGCCAGCAGCTTAGGTCTGGACGTCTTCTACGAGCAGTACTTC
NA	TRBD2	TRBV11-1	TRBJ2-5	CASSGDYLTQYF	TGTGCCAGCAGCGGGGACTACCTGACCCAGTACTTC
few	TRBD1	TRBV5-5	TRBJ2-1	CASSLLGQGWDEQFF	TGTGCCAGCAGCTTGCTAGGACAGGGCTGGGATGAGCAGTTCTTC
few	NA	TRBV5-1	TRBJ2-7	CASSSAGSAQSEQYF	TGCGCCAGCAGCTCCGCGGGATCAGCCCAATCCGAGCAGTACTTC
few	NA	TRBV20-1	TRBJ2-7	CSASYLGGQYF	TGCAGTGCTAGCTATTTGGGCGGGCAGTACTTC
many	TRBD1	TRBV29-1	TRBJ2-1	CSVEDGTGDTYNEQFF	TGCAGCGTTGAAGATGGCACAGGGGACACCTACAATGAGCAGTTCTTC
few	NA	TRBV6-5	TRBJ2-5	CASSYSNRARETQYF	TGTGCCAGCAGTTACTCGAACAGGGCCAGGGAGACCCAGTACTTC
NA	TRBD2	TRBV10-2	TRBJ2-3	CASSKGLAGGDTQYF	TGCGCCAGCAGCAAGGGACTAGCGGGGGGAGATACGCAGTATTTT
NA	NA	TRBV5-1	TRBJ2-3	CASSLFITDTQYF	TGCGCCAGCAGCTTGTTCATCACAGATACGCAGTATTTT
few	NA	TRBV11-2	TRBJ2-7	CASSFYNRNYEQYF	TGTGCCAGCAGCTTTTACAACAGGAACTACGAGCAGTACTTC
NA	NA	TRBV18	TRBJ2-7	CASSPVVGAGYEQYF	TGTGCCAGCTCCCCCGTAGTTGGGGCGGGATACGAGCAGTACTTC
NA	NA	TRBV12-3/TRBV12-4	TRBJ1-1	CASSLAGAHTEAFF	TGTGCCAGCAGTCTCGCGGGGGCTCACACTGAAGCTTTCTTT
NA	NA	TRBV9	TRBJ2-7	CASSTGHPSYEQYF	TGTGCCAGCAGCACAGGACATCCCTCCTACGAGCAGTACTTC
NA	NA	TRBV6-6	TRBJ1-5	CASIHAGDQPQHF	TGTGCCAGCATTCACGCGGGGGATCAGCCCCAGCATTTT
few	TRBD1	TRBV28	TRBJ2-7	CASSSGQGRDEQYF	TGTGCCAGCAGTTCAGGACAGGGGCGAGACGAGCAGTACTTC
NA	NA	TRBV6-5	TRBJ1-6	CASSYGVVHSPLHF	TGTGCCAGCAGTTATGGGGTCGTGCATTCACCCCTCCACTTT
NA	NA	TRBV27	TRBJ1-6	CASSFVGAGSPLHF	TGTGCCAGCAGTTTTGTAGGGGCCGGCTCACCCCTCCACTTT
few	NA	TRBV3-1	TRBJ1-5	CASSWGASNQPQHF	TGTGCCAGCAGCTGGGGGGCGAGCAATCAGCCCCAGCATTTT
few	TRBD2	TRBV20-1	TRBJ2-1	CSARGVSGRPLPYEQFF	TGCAGTGCTAGAGGGGTTAGCGGGAGGCCCCTTCCGTATGAGCAGTTCTTC
many	NA	TRBV12-3/TRBV12-4	TRBJ1-4	CASSTDSGEKLFF	TGTGCCAGCAGTACGGACTCGGGGGAAAAACTGTTTTTT
NA	NA	TRBV9	TRBJ1-5	CASRGTGPDRWGSSQPQHF	TGTGCCAGCAGGGGGACTGGCCCGGATCGCTGGGGTTCGAGTCAGCCCCAGCATTTT
few	TRBD2	TRBV29-1	TRBJ2-1	CSGKTSGRRHEQFF	TGCAGCGGAAAGACTAGCGGGAGACGCCATGAGCAGTTCTTC
few	TRBD2	TRBV27	TRBJ2-2	CASSQRLAGGRTGELFF	TGTGCCAGCAGTCAACGACTAGCGGGAGGGCGGACCGGGGAGCTGTTTTTT
many	TRBD1	TRBV29-1	TRBJ1-2	CSVKTDRGLGGYTF	TGCAGCGTTAAAACCGACAGGGGGCTAGGAGGCTACACCTTC
NA	NA	TRBV28	TRBJ2-7	CASTPTGAGAEQYF	TGTGCCAGCACCCCCACGGGAGCTGGGGCGGAGCAGTACTTC
NA	NA	TRBV7-9	TRBJ1-3	CASSSPATIYF	TGTGCCAGCAGCTCACCCGCCACCATATATTTT
many	NA	TRBV5-1	TRBJ1-1	CASSLEWGTEAFF	TGCGCCAGCAGCTTGGAGTGGGGCACTGAAGCTTTCTTT
NA	NA	TRBV9	TRBJ2-2	CASSPTNQNTGELFF	TGTGCCAGCAGCCCCACAAATCAAAACACCGGGGAGCTGTTTTTT
few	NA	TRBV5-1	TRBJ2-1	CASSLESRGREQFF	TGCGCCAGCAGCTTGGAGTCGCGGGGACGGGAGCAGTTCTTC
NA	NA	TRBV4-1	TRBJ1-1	CASSQGQDSATEAFF	TGCGCCAGCAGCCAAGGACAGGATTCGGCCACTGAAGCTTTCTTT
NA	NA	TRBV2	TRBJ1-2	CASSVSLGYGYTF	TGTGCCAGCAGTGTTTCCCTAGGCTATGGCTACACCTTC
few	TRBD2	TRBV29-1	TRBJ2-1	CSVRRSGGGHNEQFF	TGCAGCGTCCGCCGGTCGGGGGGGGGGCACAATGAGCAGTTCTTC
few	TRBD2	TRBV4-3	TRBJ2-1	CASSQGLAGGSDEQFF	TGCGCCAGCAGCCAAGGTCTAGCGGGGGGTTCGGATGAGCAGTTCTTC
NA	TRBD2	TRBV20-1	TRBJ2-2	CSAATWGGTGELFF	TGCAGTGCTGCGACGTGGGGGGGCACCGGGGAGCTGTTTTTT
few	TRBD2	TRBV28	TRBJ2-1	CASSSVTSGRDNEQFF	TGTGCCAGCAGTTCCGTGACTAGCGGGAGGGACAATGAGCAGTTCTTC
many	NA	TRBV27	TRBJ2-2	CASSLTGGNTGELFF	TGTGCCAGCAGTCTAACAGGTGGTAACACCGGGGAGCTGTTTTTT
NA	TRBD2	TRBV7-2	TRBJ2-3	CASSRRGADTQYF	TGTGCCAGCAGCCGTCGGGGGGCAGATACGCAGTATTTT
many	TRBD2	TRBV7-2	TRBJ2-3	CASSFSGATDTQYF	TGTGCCAGCAGCTTTAGCGGGGCCACAGATACGCAGTATTTT
NA	TRBD1	TRBV6-1	TRBJ1-6	CASSGGQANSYNSPLHF	TGTGCCAGCAGTGGTGGACAGGCGAACTCCTATAATTCACCCCTCCACTTT
NA	NA	TRBV11-2	TRBJ2-5	CASSATIKQETQYF	TGTGCCAGCAGCGCGACTATAAAGCAAGAGACCCAGTACTTC
NA	TRBD2	TRBV11-2	TRBJ2-1	CASSLVGAVGLALREQFF	TGTGCCAGCAGCTTAGTAGGGGCGGTGGGACTAGCTTTACGTGAGCAGTTCTTC
few	NA	TRBV6-1	TRBJ1-5	CASSEDGVPQHF	TGTGCCAGCAGTGAAGACGGAGTGCCCCAGCATTTT
few	NA	TRBV20-1	TRBJ1-1	CSASIGMNTEAFF	TGCAGTGCTAGTATTGGGATGAACACTGAAGCTTTCTTT